These T cell receptor beta chains were read from a single sample in a study of T cell responses to AZD1222 COVID-19 vaccine. Assay: immunoSEQ multiplex PCR; the TCRdb copy retains only in-frame clones and omits some. The data show approximately 130,000 clones, roughly 89% seen once. The specimen comprised peripheral blood, sampled on day 0 of AZD1222 vaccination. The source of these receptors is an adult in good health. Each CDR3 is given with its conserved first and last residue. A D gene is named only where the DNA matches it firmly.

>TRBV5-1|TRBJ1-3|15|-
CASSLERISGNTIYF
>TRBV5-8|TRBJ1-1|20|-
CASSLAWKVQSGSMNTEAFF
>TRBV6-5|TRBJ1-3|15|-
CASSYKGFAGNTIYF
>TRBV3-1/TRBV3-2|TRBJ2-2|15|-
CASSQGGRRTGELFF
>TRBV9|TRBJ2-2|14|TRBD2
CASSPNGGAGELFF
>TRBV5-5|TRBJ2-7|12|-
CASSPEHYEQYF
>TRBV30|TRBJ2-7|16|TRBD2
CAWSPGLAGGPYEQYF
>TRBV3-1/TRBV3-2|TRBJ1-4|14|-
CASSRRGTNEKLFF
>TRBV3-1/TRBV3-2|TRBJ2-5|15|-
CASSEKGLASETQYF
>TRBV2|TRBJ1-2|14|TRBD1
CASSAVGQGYGYTF
>TRBV19|TRBJ1-5|16|-
CASSLGVSQGNQPQHF
>TRBV29-1|TRBJ1-2|10|-
CSVGGEGYTF
>TRBV6-5|TRBJ1-3|15|-
CASSYGGGSGNTIYF
>TRBV5-1|TRBJ2-1|16|TRBD2
CASSLVPAGGYNEQFF
>TRBV5-4|TRBJ2-6|15|-
CASSWGNSGANVLTF
>TRBV19|TRBJ1-2|13|-
CASSIQPMYGYTF
>TRBV21-1|TRBJ1-1|14|-
CASSSQGAPTEAFF
>TRBV29-1|TRBJ2-1|11|-
CSVEGKNEQFF
>TRBV9|TRBJ2-7|15|TRBD1
CASSVSGTGYYEQYF
>TRBV12-3/TRBV12-4|TRBJ1-2|13|-
CASSPDSRYGYTF
>TRBV12-3/TRBV12-4|TRBJ2-7|12|-
CATTGGGREQYF
>TRBV24-1|TRBJ2-7|14|-
CATSDSLTGYEQYF
>TRBV5-1|TRBJ2-4|16|-
CASSSTNILAKNIQYF
>TRBV7-8|TRBJ1-2|14|-
CASSPEGGIYGYTF
>TRBV9|TRBJ2-7|18|TRBD2
CASSVEGLAGGPGYEQYF
>TRBV29-1|TRBJ1-1|11|-
CSLRGEGEAFF
>TRBV6-7|TRBJ1-6|14|-
CASSYSRRDSPLHF
>TRBV7-6|TRBJ1-2|18|-
CASSLVQGPGSVGYGYTF
>TRBV7-9|TRBJ1-2|14|TRBD1
CASSFGTGGEGYTF
>TRBV14|TRBJ2-1|17|TRBD2
CASSHSTSGRVRNEQFF
>TRBV28|TRBJ1-2|12|-
CASSFPAGGYTF
>TRBV30|TRBJ1-3|13|-
CAWSLGSGNTIYF
>TRBV7-2|TRBJ1-4|13|-
CASAVGGDEKLFF
>TRBV6-2/TRBV6-3|TRBJ1-2|12|TRBD1
CASSFYRGGYTF
>TRBV29-1|TRBJ2-1|12|-
CSGALVGYEQFF
>TRBV4-2|TRBJ2-1|13|-
CASSPPLGNEQFF
>TRBV7-8|TRBJ2-5|14|TRBD2
CASSPRTSGSTQYF
>TRBV7-3|TRBJ2-3|15|TRBD1
CASSPGQGTTDTQYF
>TRBV5-5|TRBJ2-7|14|TRBD1
CASSLEGTGGEQYF
>TRBV7-9|TRBJ1-2|16|TRBD1
CASGGSGQGDSYGYTF
>TRBV6-5|TRBJ2-3|12|-
CASSPTTDTQYF
>TRBV11-2|TRBJ2-7|15|-
CASSLGQPAGDEQYF
>TRBV12-3/TRBV12-4|TRBJ1-1|13|-
CASTRDMNTEAFF
>TRBV11-2|TRBJ2-3|14|-
CASSSGPGTDTQYF
>TRBV5-1|TRBJ1-5|14|-
CASSLDLGDQPQHF
>TRBV11-2|TRBJ1-1|13|-
CASSFRGNTEAFF
>TRBV7-3|TRBJ1-4|13|-
CASSPHPSEKLFF
>TRBV15|TRBJ1-5|14|-
CATRVGIRDQPQHF
>TRBV18|TRBJ1-2|13|TRBD1
CASSPENRGGYTF
>TRBV5-1|TRBJ1-3|16|-
CASSLEGSVQGNTIYF